This T cell receptor (beta chain) was identified in a study of blood T cells in healthy people across ages. The donors, healthy Caucasians from Russia, were aged about 6 to 95. Next came a second PCR, run for roughly 6 to 11 cycles, which used a sample-barcoded 5' primer along with a J-beta primer mix. Each CDR3 protein gets one entry after TCRdb re-called the 5' RACE reads with MiXCR. This sample yields 590,000 or so distinct CDR3 sequences, of which under 30% are seen a single time; roughly 14% belongs to the top ten. Study-wide results and caveats: Diversity estimated from one million T cells was considered an underestimate.

Details on this clonotype: Antigen unknown.

The CDR3 consists of 11 residues. Germline V gene lookup returns CDR1 SQVTM and CDR2 ANQGSEA. Trimming took 7 bases from V and 0 from J, leaving 5 bases between them. The chain employs TRBV29-1 and TRBJ2-3; the D gene is possibly TRBD2 (5 bases). This clonotype was obtained from a woman aged 80 or over in good health. The sample consisted of blood. DNA for the CDR3: TGCAGCGGGACTAGCACAGATACGCAGTATTTT. It is translated as CSGTSTDTQYF.